The source of this T cell receptor beta chain is a study of blood T cell repertoires in COVID-19. Original processing methods: Reference gene primer amplification gave nucleated cell count estimates. Measured with immunoSEQ multiplex PCR; TCRdb has only the in-frame clones, and not every one. V and J calls and clone size are copied from that table; D and trimming were computed from the DNA. The table has 45,000 to 55,000 clones, about 87% seen once. The CDR3 has 15 amino acids. V was clipped by 4 bases and J by 1 base, with 12 bases between them. In germline, CDR1 is LGHNA, CDR2 YNFKEQ. This TCR was recovered from a man older than 75 with acute or convalescent COVID-19. This sequence joins TRBV4-2 and TRBJ2-3, with D possibly being TRBD1 (7 bases). Sequencing was done on a sample of peripheral blood. The CDR3 sequence: CASSRRGQRTDTQYF. The CDR3 coding sequence is TGTGCCAGCAGCCGGAGGGGGCAGCGCACAGATACGCAGTATTTT.